Described below is a single T cell receptor (beta chain) sequence and its context. What it binds is unknown. Method: immunoSEQ multiplex PCR; TCRdb's copy keeps in-frame clones and lacks some. The repertoire has 150,000 to 200,000 clones, 90% to 97% of them found once; the top ten carry approximately 0.97%. This CDR3 spans 17 amino acids. The J segment lost 1 base and the V segment lost 2 bases, leaving 6 bases of the junction unmatched. Germline V gene lookup returns CDR1 LNHNV and CDR2 YYDKDF (reference sequence). The data were taken from a study of cytomegalovirus exposure and HLA in healthy donors. Overall study context: The same platform as the roughly 700 first-cohort repertoires was used for the 90 to 150 validation repertoires, a later analysis reported.

Study-level findings and limits: According to a later analysis, TCR clusters from the first cohort tended to co-occur in the roughly 130 validation repertoires. A list of 150 or so TCR beta chains associated with cytomegalovirus was given. High sensitivity and specificity were reportedly achieved when the classifier diagnosed cytomegalovirus status.

The sequenced sample was PBMCs. This sequence originates from a woman under 30 in good health and CMV-seronegative. This chain connects TRBV15 to TRBJ1-5; 9 nucleotides match TRBD1. CDR3 in amino acids: CATSRSGTGRSNQPQHF. The CDR3 DNA reads as TGTGCCACCAGCAGATCGGGGACAGGGAGGAGCAATCAGCCCCAGCATTTT.